The 24 T cell receptor beta chains below were found in one sample sequenced in a study of blood T cell repertoires in COVID-19. Profiling relied on immunoSEQ multiplex PCR, and the TCRdb table lists in-frame clones only, not all of them. Altogether approximately 290,000 clones are present, 70% to 90% being singletons, with the ten largest covering 0.87%. The specimen was peripheral blood. Receptor source: a human donor with COVID-19, enrolled during active disease. The donor label of this sample is uncertain.

The chain is built from TRBV6-5 and TRBJ1-2; D ambiguous. Between the trimmed V and J ends, which lost 6 bases and 4 bases, there was a span of 6 bases. From germline, CDR1 is MNHEY and CDR2 SVGAGI. The CDR3 loop spans 11 amino acids. The CDR3 sequence: CASRSLYGYTF. CDR3 in DNA: TGTGCCAGCAGGTCCCTCTATGGCTACACCTTC.

The genes are TRBV28 and TRBJ2-7; D possibly corresponds to TRBD1 (5 bases). The CDR3 has 15 residues. The germline V gene encodes CDR1 MDHEN and CDR2 SYDVKM. V was trimmed by 7 bases and J by 3 bases, leaving 19 bases between them. In nucleotides, the CDR3 is TGTGCCAGCACCTTGGGCCTTGACAGCAACTACGAGCAGTACTTC. Protein sequence: CASTLGLDSNYEQYF.

The chain recombines TRBV2 with TRBJ2-2; 8 bases match TRBD1. This CDR3 is 15 amino acids long. Germline V lookup: CDR1 SNHLY, CDR2 FYNNEI. V dropped 1 base and J dropped 6; count of bases not matched to a gene: 4. The CDR3 nucleotides read TGTGCCAGCAGTGAAGAGACAGGGGTAGCCGGGGAGCTGTTTTTT. Amino acids: CASSEETGVAGELFF.

The genes are TRBV12-3 or TRBV12-4 and TRBJ2-7, with D possibly TRBD1 on 6 matching bases. This CDR3 spans 13 amino acids. V was shortened by 6 bases and J by 1 base, with 10 bases between the two germline ends. The CDR3 protein is CASREGVSYEQYF. The CDR3 nucleotides read TGTGCCAGCAGAGAGGGGGTTTCCTACGAGCAGTACTTC.

This clone was seen a few times. This chain connects TRBV5-4 to TRBJ1-4, with a possible D match to TRBD1 (5 bases). Germline V CDR1 and CDR2: SGHNT, YYREEE (reference sequence). The CDR3 is made up of 15 amino acids. Trimming removed 4 bases at V and 7 bases at J, with 17 bases between. The CDR3 loop reads CASSPTSQGGEKLFF. DNA for the CDR3: TGTGCCAGCAGCCCCACGTCGCAGGGAGGTGAAAAACTGTTTTTT.

V and J are TRBV19 and TRBJ2-1, with 7 bases that match TRBD1. The trim removed 6 bases at V and 6 bases at J, leaving 5 bases unmatched. The CDR3 covers 13 residues. The germline gives CDR1 LNHDA, CDR2 SQIVND (reference sequence). CDR3 sequence reads: CASRRDSSNEQFF. The DNA for the CDR3 is TGTGCCAGTAGACGGGACAGCTCCAATGAGCAGTTCTTC.

The sample holds one count of this clone. The chain has TRBV7-2 and TRBJ2-3, with 8 nucleotides matching TRBD2. Germline V lookup: CDR1 SGHTA, CDR2 FQGNSA. The V gene end was trimmed by 0 bases and the J gene end by 5 bases; junction bases not matched to a gene: 4. The CDR3 is 15 residues long. CDR3 in DNA: TGTGCCAGCAGCTTAGCCGGGGGGGGGCTAGATACGCAGTATTTT. It encodes CASSLAGGGLDTQYF.

The V and J genes are TRBV20-1 and TRBJ2-7; 9 nucleotides match TRBD2. Per germline, CDR1 DFQATT and CDR2 SNEGSKA (reference sequence). This CDR3 has 15 residues. The V gene end was trimmed by 3 bases and the J gene end by 0 bases; junction bases not matched to a gene: 6. CDR3 DNA: TGCAGTGCTAGTACGACTAGCGGAGCCTCCTACGAGCAGTACTTC. Translation gives CSASTTSGASYEQYF.

This chain connects TRBV18 to TRBJ1-1; 7 nucleotides match TRBD1. V lost 3 bases, J lost 5 bases, and 9 bases stayed unmatched. This CDR3 contains 15 residues. The germline V gene encodes CDR1 KGHSH and CDR2 LQKENI. The CDR3 sequence is CASSPPGGGRTEAFF. CDR3 in DNA: TGTGCCAGCTCACCCCCGGGAGGGGGCAGGACTGAAGCTTTCTTT.

The chain is built from TRBV20-1 and TRBJ2-3; D remains ambiguous. Germline V gene data show CDR1 as DFQATT and CDR2 as SNEGSKA (reference sequence). This CDR3 has 11 amino acids. V lost 6 bases and J lost 4, with 8 bases in between. CDR3: CSAKQADTQYF. The CDR3 DNA sequence: TGCAGTGCGAAGCAGGCAGATACGCAGTATTTT.

The chain recombines TRBV27 with TRBJ1-2, with D possibly being TRBD1 (6 bases). This CDR3 contains 12 residues. CDR1 is MNHEY and CDR2 is SMNVEV in the germline V gene (reference sequence). V was shortened by 3 bases and J by 7 bases, with 9 bases between the two germline ends. The CDR3 reads CASSFGRGGYTF. CDR3 nucleotide sequence: TGTGCCAGCAGTTTTGGCAGGGGTGGCTACACCTTC.

The chain couples TRBV19 to TRBJ2-2; TRBD1 matches 8 bases. The J segment lost 6 bases and the V segment lost 7 bases, leaving 7 bases of the junction unmatched. The germline CDR1 and CDR2 sequences are LNHDA and SQIVND (reference sequence). This CDR3 contains 14 residues. This CDR3 is CASIDRGTAGELFF. The CDR3, as DNA: TGTGCCAGTATTGACAGGGGAACCGCCGGGGAGCTGTTTTTT.

This chain uses TRBV10-3 with TRBJ2-7; 11 bases are a match to TRBD1. This CDR3 is built from 16 residues. The ends lost 5 bases at V and 2 bases at J; junction bases unmatched: 8. From germline, CDR1 is ENHRY and CDR2 SYGVKD. CDR3 region: CAISRTGGKEAYEQYF. For the CDR3, the DNA is TGTGCCATCAGTAGGACAGGGGGCAAGGAAGCCTACGAGCAGTACTTC.

The chain links TRBV30 to TRBJ2-5, with a possible D match to TRBD2 (6 bases). The CDR3 runs 13 residues. The germline CDR1 and CDR2 sequences are GTSNPN and SVGIG (reference sequence). V lost 0 bases and J lost 4, with 9 bases in between. CDR3 bases: TGTGCCTGGAGTGTGGGGAGGCTAGAGACCCAGTACTTC. The encoded protein is CAWSVGRLETQYF.

A single count supports this clone. V and J are TRBV3-1 (or the pseudogene TRBV3-2) and TRBJ1-3; TRBD1 agrees at 8 bases. The CDR3 runs to 16 residues. Losses at the gene ends were 4 bases for V and 2 bases for J; bases not matched to a gene: 7. Per germline, CDR1 LGHDT and CDR2 YNNKEL (reference sequence). CDR3 amino acids: CASSRVDRGPGNTIYF. The CDR3 bases are TGTGCCAGCAGCCGAGTAGACAGGGGCCCTGGAAACACCATATATTTT.

The gene calls are TRBV4-1 and TRBJ2-1, with 13 bases lining up with TRBD2. The V gene end was trimmed by 5 bases and the J gene end by 1 base; junction bases not matched to a gene: 11. The CDR3 runs 19 residues. Germline values: CDR1 MGHRA, CDR2 YSYEKL. The CDR3 sequence is CASSSPTSGRVRSYNEQFF. The CDR3 DNA is TGCGCCAGCAGCTCCCCTACTAGCGGGAGGGTTAGGTCCTACAATGAGCAGTTCTTC.

The gene calls are TRBV6-5 and TRBJ2-7; D not certain. CDR3 size: 11 residues. Between the trimmed V and J ends, which lost 4 bases and 7 bases, there was a span of 8 bases. Per the germline V gene, CDR1 is MNHEY and CDR2 is SVGAGI. CDR3 nucleotides: TGTGCCAGCAGTTCTGTGCGGGAGCAGTACTTC. Translation gives CASSSVREQYF.

The genes are TRBV28 and TRBJ2-7, with a tentative D call TRBD1 (7 bases). The CDR3 runs 16 residues. Germline loops: CDR1 MDHEN, CDR2 SYDVKM. The ends were cut back, 7 bases at V and 2 bases at J, with 21 bases in the middle. CDR3 bases: TGTGCCAGCACCCTGCCCCCAGGGGGGCAAACCTACGAGCAGTACTTC. This sequence encodes CASTLPPGGQTYEQYF.

As concerns this clone: The same CDR3 also results from other DNA sequences found in this sample. The V and J genes are TRBV5-1 and TRBJ2-1, with TRBD2 matching 9 bases. CDR1 and CDR2 from the germline V gene are SGHRS and YFSETQ. The CDR3 is 16 residues long. After removal of 4 bases from V and 1 base from J, the junction contained 6 bases not matched to a gene. CDR3 coding DNA: TGCGCCAGCAGCCTGGATAGCGGGAGTTCCTACAATGAGCAGTTCTTC. It codes for CASSLDSGSSYNEQFF.

This chain links TRBV5-1 with TRBJ2-1; 7 bases match TRBD2. V lost 0 bases, J lost 8 bases, and 11 bases stayed unmatched. CDR3 length: 16 residues. Germline assignment: CDR1 SGHRS and CDR2 YFSETQ. The chain's CDR3 is CASSLGVAGTGYEQFF. CDR3 nucleotide sequence: TGCGCCAGCAGCTTGGGGGTAGCGGGTACCGGATATGAGCAGTTCTTC. The whole variable domain, remainder taken from reference TRBV5-1 and TRBJ2-1, is KAGVTQTPRYLIKTRGQQVTLSCSPISGHRSVSWYQQTPGQGLQFLFEYFSETQRNKGNFPGRFSGRQFSNSRSEMNVSTLELGDSALYLCASSLGVAGTGYEQFFGPGTRLTVL.

The chain recombines TRBV7-2 with TRBJ2-7, with 8 bases matching TRBD1. CDR1 is SGHTA and CDR2 is FQGNSA in the germline V gene. This CDR3 is built from 13 residues. V dropped 1 base and J dropped 7; count of bases not matched to a gene: 3. CDR3 loop: CASSLGTGWEQYF. For the CDR3, the DNA is TGTGCCAGCAGCTTAGGGACAGGGTGGGAGCAGTACTTC.

This clone turned up a few times. The rearrangement uses TRBV30 and TRBJ1-3; D is perhaps TRBD1 (6 bases). CDR1 is GTSNPN and CDR2 is SVGIG in the germline V gene (reference sequence). This CDR3 contains 15 residues. V was shortened by 3 bases and J by 0 bases, with 12 bases between the two germline ends. CDR3 amino acids: CAWRAGVNSGNTIYF. CDR3 nucleotide sequence: TGTGCCTGGAGAGCAGGGGTGAACTCTGGAAACACCATATATTTT.

DNA for the CDR3: TGTGCCAGCAGTTTAACGGGGGACACTGAAGCTTTCTTT. It translates to CASSLTGDTEAFF. V is TRBV5-4 and J is TRBJ1-1; tentative D call: TRBD1 (5 bases). Germline CDR1 and CDR2: SGHNT and YYREEE (reference sequence). The CDR3 is 13 residues long. With 5 bases removed from V and 3 bases from J, the gap between germline ends came to 11 bases.

The count of this clone is one. The rearrangement joins TRBV19 to TRBJ2-1; 8 bases fit TRBD1. CDR1 LNHDA and CDR2 SQIVND come from the germline V gene (reference sequence). This CDR3 contains 13 residues. Germline trimming cut 9 bases from V and 5 bases from J; bases unmatched to any gene: 6. In DNA form, the CDR3 reads TGTGCCAGCGAGGACAGGGTTAACAATGAGCAGTTCTTC. It yields the protein CASEDRVNNEQFF.